The entry below gives a single T cell receptor (beta chain) sequence along with its context. The antigen it recognizes is unknown. One base away there is no much larger clone; base qualities are not given. These data originate in a study of cytomegalovirus exposure and HLA in healthy donors (TCRdb year 2017). Background on the whole study: An earlier analysis of 550 to 700 of the donors reported approximately 270 Gb of sequence data and some 100 million unique TCR beta sequences from some 180 million T cells. The study profiled the T cell repertoires of 500 to 800 subjects by immunosequencing and related them to cytomegalovirus serostatus. Both class I and class II loci were covered by HLA typing, at four-digit resolution. Of the 300 to 500 genotyped donors, 81% were placed in the genetic ancestry cluster associated with self-reported Caucasian donors. The study aimed to test whether cataloging public T cell receptors could reveal signatures of past pathogen exposure. In addition to the first cohort of roughly 700 subjects, a separate validation cohort of approximately 130 different subjects was used. Every repertoire in the discovery cohort had been generated on one and the same sequencing platform. Among almost 400 genotyped donors of the cohort, an average of roughly 240,000 unique TCR beta nucleotide sequences were sequenced per donor, roughly 20% of them non-productive. Donor age, sex, ethnicity and CMV serostatus were compiled alongside the repertoire data. An earlier analysis of 587 of the donors used high-throughput TCR beta sequencing to judge whether each TCR beta V gene segment behaved as functional or pseudogenic. In the later analysis, no new phenotypic data were used to find candidate immune exposures; instead, reliance was placed on TCR beta sequences and their occurrence across donors. In a later genetic analysis, genome-wide SNP genotypes for about 55% of the roughly 700 donors were used, and that subset was treated as a discovery cohort. An early release that covered about 600 HLA-typed donors contained approximately 320 gigabases of sequencing data and 65 million to 100 million unique TCR sequences. To study patterns of TCR occurrence, a later analysis re-analyzed previously published TCR beta repertoires from around 700 donors and added high-resolution HLA genotyping. The number of typed donors differed by locus: about 620-640 for A, B, C, DRB1 and DQB1; 500 to 550 for DQA1; 606 for DPA1; and about 450 for DPB1. High-throughput TCR immunosequencing, statistical association of individual TCRs with disease status, and machine learning were combined to predict cytomegalovirus infection status. Roughly five DR-DQ haplotypes were handled as single units for association and clustering, since linkage in the cohort was strong.

The cohort consisted of 666 healthy bone marrow donors. All cohort members were sampled while nominally healthy, although unrecorded immune exposures were likely present. The donor was CMV seronegative and was included in the group of hundreds of seronegative cohort members. Each donor provided a peripheral blood sample, and peripheral blood mononuclear cells were used for TCR beta sequencing. The Qiagen DNeasy Blood Extraction Kit was used to extract genomic DNA from the blood cell samples. The library relied on the immunoSEQ multiplex PCR assay. For the multiplex PCR, a mixture combining 60 forward primers for TCR Vbeta segments and 13 reverse primers for TCR Jbeta segments was used. The CDR3 region of rearranged TCR beta genes was amplified from genomic DNA by a multiplex PCR assay. The amplified TCR beta libraries were sequenced on the Illumina HiSeq System as 87-base-pair reads. Concerning the study's data processing: A later analysis tallied tens of millions of unique TCR beta chains across the 640 or so repertoires, and around 10 million of those chains were shared by two or more donors. A nearest-neighbor algorithm error-corrected the raw reads and collapsed the reads into unique sequences, merging closely related sequences to remove PCR and sequencing errors. To assign V, D and J gene segments, CDR3 sequences were aligned to IMGT reference sequences. For a sequence to be retained, a match of at least six nucleotides was required to both a V gene segment and a J gene segment. Rearrangements were classified as productive when the CDR3 lacked stop codons and remained in frame with V and J, and all other rearrangements were classified as non-productive. CDR3 was defined according to IMGT convention as the region running from the second conserved V-encoded cysteine to the conserved J-encoded phenylalanine. The earlier analysis of about 530 of the donors excluded any sequence lacking an unambiguous match to a single V gene segment. In an earlier analysis of roughly 500 of the donors, V segments were called functional above 56.7% productive rearrangements and were called segregating when the between-donor standard deviation exceeded 5%. To diagnose cytomegalovirus status from the catalog of TCR beta chain sequences, a statistical classification framework was built. In a later analysis, TCR nucleotide sequences were compared against IMGT/GENE-DB human TR gene sequences so that V and J genes could be assigned. Using the TCRdist pipeline, a later analysis assigned CDR3 sequences along with most-parsimonious VDJ recombination scenarios. A later analysis defined each TCR beta chain by its CDR3 amino acid sequence plus V-gene family, and excluded reads lacking a unique V-gene family. To address suspected cross-contamination and a sequencing artifact, a later analysis removed 550 to 750 highly shared, low-generation-probability nucleotide sequences. A later analysis calculated a clonal expansion index for each public chain from normalized within-repertoire ranks of inferred template counts. Generation probabilities in a later analysis came from a VDJ recombination model fitted to out-of-frame rearrangements, and those results were checked against IGoR. In a later analysis, hypergeometric tests were used to score TCR-TCR, TCR-HLA and TCR-CMV co-occurrence, with a repertoire-size bias correction applied to TCR pairs. In a later analysis, false discovery rates were estimated by permuting HLA or CMV assignments 20 times. In a later analysis, co-occurring TCRs were grouped using DBSCAN, and TCRdist sequence similarity was added for clustering within HLA-allele-positive subsets. Repertoires with fewer than 30,000 or more than 120,000 public chains, plus five repertoires with anomalous nucleotide sharing, were excluded from co-occurrence clustering. TCRdb mirrors the immuneACCESS table, restricted to in-frame sequences. Some clones are absent from its copies; in checked studies, under half trace to an unresolved V gene, and the reason for the others is unknown. The V and J calls and the clone size are those of that table, but D and trimming were determined from the DNA. The sample records 200,000 to 250,000 clones, around 80% of which are singletons. Together, the top ten hold about 0.47% of the sample.

Beyond this particular receptor, the publication reports: A few of the identified cytomegalovirus-associated TCR beta chains were confirmed in vitro to be specific for cytomegalovirus antigens. Immune exposure information for the cohort was limited to CMV serostatus. HLA typing was unavailable for some donors at each locus, so association tests used only the typed subset. In a later analysis, TCR association rates were found to vary across HLA loci, with the most associated TCRs seen for DRB1 alleles and the fewest for HLA-C alleles. Because the 87-base-pair reads could not distinguish some IMGT-functional V segments, including TRBV6-2 and TRBV6-3, those segments were excluded. The sequencing pipeline was judged likely to have produced a cluster of highly shared sequence variants as a technical artifact. A later genetic analysis associated a missense DCLRE1C variant with V-gene and J-gene trimming of TCR beta chains, and an independent cohort replicated the association. In a later analysis, HLA-associated TCR beta chains were found to be more clonally expanded and to have lower generation probabilities than equally common non-associated chains. In an earlier analysis of some 640 of the donors, most TCR beta V segments were observed in productive rearrangements about 87% or about 30% of the time, broadly matching IMGT annotations. The classifier was reported to diagnose cytomegalovirus status with high specificity and sensitivity in both the original and validation cohorts. A total of 150 to 200 TCR beta chains were listed by the study as associated with cytomegalovirus. The cohort was sequenced for TCR beta chains only, and without alpha or paired-chain data the features that could be detected were limited. A later analysis reported that several top co-occurrence clusters appeared linked to parvovirus B19, influenza, CMV and Epstein-Barr virus. According to a later genetic analysis, donors in an Asian-associated ancestry cluster had fewer N-insertions in productive TCRs than the approximately 710-donor mean. When HLA alleles, especially DR and DQ, strongly co-occurred, attributing TCR associations to individual alleles was difficult. Sequencing depth was assumed to be roughly uniform across donors in the presence/absence analyses, though that assumption may not hold. Specific HLA alleles were associated with 18,000 or so TCR beta sequences at a false discovery rate of 0.05 in a later analysis. Over 15 rarely observed V segments, including chromosome 9 orphons, were excluded from the earlier analysis of just under 600 of the donors because counts were too low. Across donors, most TCR sequences were observed very rarely, whereas some public TCRs were present in many individuals. According to the authors, the approach could potentially be generalized to other disease states and immunological phenotypes. A further reported finding was that TCR beta sequences accurately predicted the HLA-A and HLA-B alleles for most subjects in the first cohort. Linkage disequilibrium might explain the correlated functional status among segregating V segments, but an unknown experimental factor could not be ruled out. According to a later analysis, most CMV-associated TCR beta chains appeared to be HLA-restricted, and the HLA associations seemed to be driven largely by CMV exposure.

Inclusive of the bounding cysteine and phenylalanine, the CDR3 is 16 residues long. The sequence is cut down to CDR3 DNA, 48 bases in frame from base 1. V sheds 3 bases and J sheds 2 bases, leaving 15 bases between their ends. The CDR1 and CDR2 encoded by the germline V gene are SGHDT and YYEEEE. The specimen sequenced was PBMCs. The chain uses TRBV5-6 and TRBJ1-5; the D segment could be TRBD1, given 5 matching bases. The TCR was taken from a boy younger than 18 in good health and CMV-seronegative. Read as DNA, the sequence is TGTGCCAGCAGCTGGAAGATGGGACTTGGCAATCAGCCCCAGCATTTT. This yields the protein CASSWKMGLGNQPQHF. This CDR3, with the reference TRBV5-6 and TRBJ1-5 proteins standing in past its ends, gives the full variable domain DAGVTQSPTHLIKTRGQQVTLRCSPKSGHDTVSWYQQALGQGPQFIFQYYEEEERQRGNFPDRFSGHQFPNYSSELNVNALLLGDSALYLCASSWKMGLGNQPQHFGDGTRLSIL.